This T cell receptor beta chain came from a study of T-cell memory formation after mild COVID-19. This clonotype was found a few times. V lost 2 bases to trimming and J lost 9 bases; unmatched junction nucleotides: 8. CDR3 length: 15 amino acids. Germline CDR1 is SEHNR and CDR2 is FQNEAQ (reference sequence). TCRdb reanalysed the 5' RACE reads using MiXCR and keeps one entry per CDR3 protein. The sample has about 430,000 distinct CDR3 sequences; 20% to 25% are singletons. The chain uses TRBV7-9 and TRBJ2-1; TRBD2 matches 9 bases. The sample was PBMCs or a T cell subset sorted from them (not recorded which). The sequence was collected from an adult woman who had mild COVID-19 (a few samples of this study predate the infection). Cell type and time point are not known. As DNA, the CDR3 is TGTGCCAGCAGCTTATTAAGTAGCGGGAGAACTGAGCAGTTCTTC. It encodes CASSLLSSGRTEQFF.